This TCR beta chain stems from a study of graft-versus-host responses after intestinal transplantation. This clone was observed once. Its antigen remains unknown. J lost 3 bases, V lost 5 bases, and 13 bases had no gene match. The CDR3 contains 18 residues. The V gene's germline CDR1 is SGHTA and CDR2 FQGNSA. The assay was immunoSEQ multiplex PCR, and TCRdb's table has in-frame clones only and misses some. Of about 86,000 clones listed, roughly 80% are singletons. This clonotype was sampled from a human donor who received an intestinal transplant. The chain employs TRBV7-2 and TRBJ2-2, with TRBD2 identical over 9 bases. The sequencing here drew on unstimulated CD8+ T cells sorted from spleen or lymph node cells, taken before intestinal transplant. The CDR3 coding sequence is TGTGCCAGCAGCCCGACGGCGGCGGGGGGGCGGTACACCGGGGAGCTGTTTTTT. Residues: CASSPTAAGGRYTGELFF.